This is a list of T cell receptor beta chains from one sample in a study of neoadjuvant nivolumab and ipilimumab in lung cancer. Method: immunoSEQ multiplex PCR; TCRdb's copy keeps in-frame clones and lacks some. The sample yields 30,000 to 35,000 clones, about nine tenths seen once. The sequenced sample was peripheral blood, obtained after neoadjuvant nivolumab, alone or with ipilimumab, at or shortly before surgery. All receptors derive from an adult with non-small cell lung cancer. The CDR3 runs from the conserved cysteine through the conserved F or W. The D gene is left open where the match is weak. Clone size appears in some rows only: once, few, many, or a class for an expanded clone.

clone size: -; V gene: TRBV18; J gene: TRBJ1-5; D gene: -; CDR3 DNA: TGTGCCAGCTCACCGGCAGGGGAACACCAGCCCCAGCATTTT; CDR3 protein: CASSPAGEHQPQHF
clone size: -; V gene: TRBV2; J gene: TRBJ2-7; D gene: -; CDR3 DNA: TGTGCCAGCAGTGGTGCGACACTTTATGGGGAGCAGTACTTC; CDR3 protein: CASSGATLYGEQYF
clone size: -; V gene: TRBV2; J gene: TRBJ1-5; D gene: -; CDR3 DNA: TGTGCCAGCAGTGAAAGAGGCAGCCGCAATCAGCCCCAGCATTTT; CDR3 protein: CASSERGSRNQPQHF
clone size: -; V gene: TRBV2; J gene: TRBJ1-1; D gene: -; CDR3 DNA: TGTGCCAGCAGTGAATTCTCCCGGGGGGGCACTGAAGCTTTCTTT; CDR3 protein: CASSEFSRGGTEAFF
clone size: few; V gene: TRBV29-1; J gene: TRBJ2-7; D gene: -; CDR3 DNA: TGCAGCGTTAGGACACCAGGGACCTTGTACGAGCAGTACTTC; CDR3 protein: CSVRTPGTLYEQYF
clone size: -; V gene: TRBV7-2; J gene: TRBJ1-2; D gene: -; CDR3 DNA: TGTGCCAGCAGCCCGAGCTACGGGGGCCATGGCTACACCTTC; CDR3 protein: CASSPSYGGHGYTF
clone size: -; V gene: TRBV6-4; J gene: TRBJ2-3; D gene: -; CDR3 DNA: TGTGCCAGCAGTGAAGGGCCAGGGATAGAGACAGATACGCAGTATTTT; CDR3 protein: CASSEGPGIETDTQYF
clone size: -; V gene: TRBV7-9; J gene: TRBJ2-7; D gene: -; CDR3 DNA: TGTGCCAGCAGCCAGGGATTTGTACCCTACGAGCAGTACTTC; CDR3 protein: CASSQGFVPYEQYF
clone size: -; V gene: TRBV7-9; J gene: TRBJ1-4; D gene: -; CDR3 DNA: TGTGCCAGCACGACACCTGCAACTAATGAAAAACTGTTTTTT; CDR3 protein: CASTTPATNEKLFF
clone size: -; V gene: TRBV2; J gene: TRBJ1-5; D gene: -; CDR3 DNA: TGTGCCAGCAGTGAAGGGGTTGGGGGCACGAATCAGCCCCAGCATTTT; CDR3 protein: CASSEGVGGTNQPQHF
clone size: -; V gene: TRBV6-5; J gene: TRBJ2-3; D gene: TRBD1; CDR3 DNA: TGTGCCAGCAGTTATTTACAGGGGGTGGGTACGCAGTATTTT; CDR3 protein: CASSYLQGVGTQYF
clone size: -; V gene: TRBV5-1; J gene: TRBJ2-1; D gene: TRBD1; CDR3 DNA: TGCGCCAGCAGCGAGCGGACAGGGGGCTACAATGAGCAGTTCTTC; CDR3 protein: CASSERTGGYNEQFF
clone size: -; V gene: TRBV7-2; J gene: TRBJ2-7; D gene: -; CDR3 DNA: TGTGCCAGCAGCTTAGATAGCAGTTCCTACGAGCAGTACTTC; CDR3 protein: CASSLDSSSYEQYF
clone size: -; V gene: TRBV5-1; J gene: TRBJ1-2; D gene: -; CDR3 DNA: TGCGCCAGCAGCTTTTCAGAGAATAACTATGGCTACACCTTC; CDR3 protein: CASSFSENNYGYTF
clone size: -; V gene: TRBV10-3; J gene: TRBJ2-3; D gene: TRBD1; CDR3 DNA: TGTGCCATCAGGGGGACAGGGAAAAGCACAGATACGCAGTATTTT; CDR3 protein: CAIRGTGKSTDTQYF
clone size: -; V gene: TRBV28; J gene: TRBJ2-6; D gene: -; CDR3 DNA: TGTGCCAGCAGTTTTGGTACGGCAGGGTATTACCTCTCTGGGGCCAACGTCCTGACTTTC; CDR3 protein: CASSFGTAGYYLSGANVLTF
clone size: -; V gene: TRBV18; J gene: TRBJ2-6; D gene: -; CDR3 DNA: TGTGCCAGCTCACCATCCCCCTCTGGGGCCAACGTCCTGACTTTC; CDR3 protein: CASSPSPSGANVLTF
clone size: once; V gene: TRBV10-2; J gene: TRBJ2-5; D gene: -; CDR3 DNA: TGCGCCAGCAGTGTCGAGGGAGAGACCCAGTACTTC; CDR3 protein: CASSVEGETQYF
clone size: -; V gene: TRBV5-1; J gene: TRBJ2-7; D gene: -; CDR3 DNA: TGCGCCAGCAGCTTGGACTCGTTATCCTACGAGCAGTACTTC; CDR3 protein: CASSLDSLSYEQYF
clone size: -; V gene: TRBV5-1; J gene: TRBJ2-7; D gene: -; CDR3 DNA: TGCGCCAGCAGCTTACAGGAAAAAATGTACGAGCAGTACTTC; CDR3 protein: CASSLQEKMYEQYF
clone size: -; V gene: TRBV5-1; J gene: TRBJ1-2; D gene: -; CDR3 DNA: TGCGCCAGCAGCTTGGCGATGGCACCGCCAGCTAACTATGGCTACACCTTC; CDR3 protein: CASSLAMAPPANYGYTF
clone size: -; V gene: TRBV7-8; J gene: TRBJ2-2; D gene: -; CDR3 DNA: TGTGCCAGCAGCCTCGGGCCCCCAAACACCGGGGAGCTGTTTTTT; CDR3 protein: CASSLGPPNTGELFF